This record covers a single T cell receptor beta chain. In the original workflow: Estimates of nucleated cell counts were drawn from the amplification of reference gene primers. The method was immunoSEQ multiplex PCR; TCRdb's version includes in-frame clones alone and lacks a portion of them. V, J and clone size are those of that table, while D and trimming were read from the DNA. The sample consists of about 120,000 clones, 90% of them appearing once. These data belong to a study of blood T cell repertoires in COVID-19. Across the study: From the United States, Italy and Spain came samples of acute and convalescent COVID-19. T cells, B-cell-depleted T cells, or PBMCs supplied cDNA or gDNA.

Seattle enrolled patients during active infection and tracked them longitudinally. Germline V gene sequence: CDR1 SGHTA, CDR2 FQGNSA. CDR3 length equals 15 residues. V was trimmed by 4 bases and J by 3 bases, leaving 13 bases between them. The TCR originated in a woman aged 55 to 70 with COVID-19, enrolled during active disease. What was sequenced was peripheral blood. V and J are TRBV7-2 and TRBJ1-5; D perhaps matches TRBD1 (5 bases). CDR3 sequence reads: CASSYDGGYNQPQHF. The CDR3 bases are TGTGCCAGCAGCTACGACGGGGGATACAATCAGCCCCAGCATTTT.